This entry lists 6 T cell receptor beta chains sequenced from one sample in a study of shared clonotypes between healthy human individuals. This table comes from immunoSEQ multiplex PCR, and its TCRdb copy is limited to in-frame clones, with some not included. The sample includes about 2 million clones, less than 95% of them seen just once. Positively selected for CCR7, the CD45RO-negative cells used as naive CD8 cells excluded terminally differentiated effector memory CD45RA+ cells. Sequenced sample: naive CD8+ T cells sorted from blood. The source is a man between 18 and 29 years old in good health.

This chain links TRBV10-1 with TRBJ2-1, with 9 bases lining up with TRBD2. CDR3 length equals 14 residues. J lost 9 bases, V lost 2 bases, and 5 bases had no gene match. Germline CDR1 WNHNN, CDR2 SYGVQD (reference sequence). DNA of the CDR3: TGCGCCAGCAGTGAGGCAGGCGGGGGGGGTGAGCAGTTCTTC. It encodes CASSEAGGGGEQFF.

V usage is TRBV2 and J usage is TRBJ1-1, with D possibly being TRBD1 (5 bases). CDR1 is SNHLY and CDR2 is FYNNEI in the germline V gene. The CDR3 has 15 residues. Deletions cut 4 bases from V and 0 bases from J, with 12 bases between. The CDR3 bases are TGTGCCAGCAGTGGTAGACAGCTTATGAACACTGAAGCTTTCTTT. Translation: CASSGRQLMNTEAFF. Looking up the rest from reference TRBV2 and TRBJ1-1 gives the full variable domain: EPEVTQTPSHQVTQMGQEVILRCVPISNHLYFYWYRQILGQKVEFLVSFYNNEISEKSEIFDDQFSVERPDGSNFTLKIRSTKLEDSAMYFCASSGRQLMNTEAFFGQGTRLTVV.

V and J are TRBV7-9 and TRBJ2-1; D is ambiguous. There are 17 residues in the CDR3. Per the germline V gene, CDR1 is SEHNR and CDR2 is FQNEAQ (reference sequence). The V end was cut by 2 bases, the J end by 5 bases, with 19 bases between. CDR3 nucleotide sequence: TGTGCCAGCAGCTTAAGGGCTACCTTAGAAGATGACAATGAGCAGTTCTTC. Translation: CASSLRATLEDDNEQFF.

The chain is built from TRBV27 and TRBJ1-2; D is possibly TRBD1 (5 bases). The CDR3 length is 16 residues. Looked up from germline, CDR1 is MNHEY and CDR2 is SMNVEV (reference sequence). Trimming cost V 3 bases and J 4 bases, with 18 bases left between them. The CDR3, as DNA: TGTGCCAGCAGTTTTGGGGTGGGGGAGGGGTTCTATGGCTACACCTTC. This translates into CASSFGVGEGFYGYTF.

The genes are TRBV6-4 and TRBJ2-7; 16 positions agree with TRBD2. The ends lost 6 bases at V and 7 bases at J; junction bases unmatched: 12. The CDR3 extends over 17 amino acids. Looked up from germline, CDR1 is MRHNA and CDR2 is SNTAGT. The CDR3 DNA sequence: TGTGCCAGCAGCTTCAATGGGGGACTAGCGGGAGGGGGTGAGCAGTACTTC. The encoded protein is CASSFNGGLAGGGEQYF.

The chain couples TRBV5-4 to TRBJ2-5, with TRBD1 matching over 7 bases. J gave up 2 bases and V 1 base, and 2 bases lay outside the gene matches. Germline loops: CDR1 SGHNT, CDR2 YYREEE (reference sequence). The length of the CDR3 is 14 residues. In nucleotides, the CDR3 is TGTGCCAGCAGCTTGCAACAGGGGCAAGAGACCCAGTACTTC. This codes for CASSLQQGQETQYF.